This TCR beta chain appears in the sequencing data of a study of glioma-infiltrating T cells after dendritic cell vaccination. Study summary: Glioblastoma patients came from Phase I and II dendritic cell vaccination trials. Study-wide points: No direct clonality-survival link was found; a diverse polyclonal response may matter.

Primers: 60 V beta forward and 13 J beta reverse. Profiled with immunoSEQ multiplex PCR; TCRdb holds only in-frame clones, not every one. Of 70,000 to 90,000 clones listed, around 86% were seen once; the top ten hold under 7%. Noted time point: after dendritic cell vaccination, including at tumor progression/relapse. Patients had residual fresh-frozen tumor tissue and more than two years of survival data. Germline V gene data show CDR1 as MNHNY and CDR2 as SVGAGI (reference sequence). The CDR3 contains 15 residues. The trim removed 0 bases at V and 4 bases at J, leaving 5 bases unmatched. This clone was observed a few times. Its target is unknown.

The specimen comprised blood, sampled after dendritic cell vaccination. This sequence joins TRBV6-6 and TRBJ2-7; TRBD1 matches at 8 bases. The TCR comes from a human donor with glioblastoma. This chain's CDR3 is CASSYSQDRVYEQYF. In DNA form, the CDR3 reads TGTGCCAGCAGTTACTCACAGGACAGGGTGTACGAGCAGTACTTC.